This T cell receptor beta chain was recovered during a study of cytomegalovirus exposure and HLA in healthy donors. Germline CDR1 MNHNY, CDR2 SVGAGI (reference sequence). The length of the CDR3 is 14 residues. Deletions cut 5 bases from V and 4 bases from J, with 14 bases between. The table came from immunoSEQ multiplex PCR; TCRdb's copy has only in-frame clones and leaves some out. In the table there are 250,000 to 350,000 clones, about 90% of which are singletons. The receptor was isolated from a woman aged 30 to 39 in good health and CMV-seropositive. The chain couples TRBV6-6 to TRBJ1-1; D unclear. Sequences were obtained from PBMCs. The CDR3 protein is CASSKWIMGTEAFF. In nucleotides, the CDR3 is TGTGCCAGCAGTAAGTGGATCATGGGCACTGAAGCTTTCTTT.